The 29 T cell receptor beta chains below were found in one sample sequenced in a study of CD8+CD57+ T cells in acquired aplastic anemia. Sequenced patients had shown CD8+CD57+ cell expansion by flow cytometry. Genomic DNA served as template for TCR beta VDJ and CDR3 profiling. MiXCR, applied by TCRdb to the reads, yields one record per CDR3 protein. The table lists hundreds of thousands of distinct CDR3 sequences, around 30% of them singletons, with less than 0.85% in the top ten. The sequencing sample was made of sorted CD4+, CD8+, or CD8+CD57+ T cells (not recorded which) from PBMCs. These receptors came from a human donor with aplastic anemia.

CDR3 protein: CASSHAGGTQYF. CDR3 DNA sequence: TGTGCCAGCAGCCACGCCGGAGGTACGCAGTATTTT. The chain is built from TRBV14 and TRBJ2-3, with a possible D match to TRBD2 (5 bases). The germline CDR1 and CDR2 sequences are SGHDN and FVKESK. Trimming removed 3 bases from V and 8 bases from J, with 9 bases in between. The CDR3 loop spans 12 amino acids.

This clonotype was recorded many times. The chain has TRBV9 and TRBJ2-7; 10 nucleotides match TRBD2. V lost 0 bases and J lost 6; bases outside the gene matches: 6. The length of the CDR3 is 15 residues. From germline, CDR1 is SGDLS and CDR2 YYNGEE. The CDR3 sequence: CASSVGTSGGGEQYF. CDR3 sequence (DNA): TGTGCCAGCAGCGTAGGGACTAGCGGAGGCGGCGAGCAGTACTTC.

This clonotype was counted many times. The chain has TRBV2 and TRBJ2-3; 9 bases are shared with TRBD2. The CDR3 extends over 15 amino acids. Germline CDR1 SNHLY, CDR2 FYNNEI. J was trimmed by 2 bases and V by 7 bases; bases with no gene match: 7. The CDR3 loop reads CASIIGLANTDTQYF. The CDR3 DNA sequence: TGTGCCAGCATAATCGGACTAGCGAACACAGATACGCAGTATTTT.

The table lists this clonotype with many counts. This chain connects TRBV5-1 to TRBJ1-5; perhaps TRBD1 as D (5 bases). Trimming pared 0 bases from V and 6 bases from J, leaving 16 bases between. The CDR3 spans 16 residues. Looked up from germline, CDR1 is SGHRS and CDR2 is YFSETQ. CDR3 sequence: CASSLEVGQGLQPQHF. CDR3 sequence (DNA): TGCGCCAGCAGCTTGGAGGTGGGCCAGGGACTTCAGCCCCAGCATTTT.

At least ten counts were recorded for this clonotype. This chain joins TRBV20-1 and TRBJ1-3; D is unresolved. V lost 0 bases and J lost 9, with 15 bases in between. This CDR3 has 14 amino acids. Per germline, CDR1 DFQATT and CDR2 SNEGSKA (reference sequence). The CDR3 loop reads CSARDRSSFGTIYF. The CDR3 nucleotides are TGCAGTGCTAGAGATCGTAGTTCTTTCGGCACCATATATTTT.

This rearrangement joins TRBV7-2 to TRBJ1-1; D unresolved. With 4 bases removed from V and 4 bases from J, the gap between germline ends came to 13 bases. This CDR3 contains 14 residues. Germline CDR1 and CDR2: SGHTA and FQGNSA. CDR3 coding DNA: TGTGCCAGCAGCTCGGACGGCCTAGGCACTGAAGCTTTCTTT. It yields the protein CASSSDGLGTEAFF.

This clonotype was found many times. The V call is TRBV7-6, the J call TRBJ1-5; D unresolved. V was shortened by 1 base and J by 1 base, with 5 bases between the two germline ends. CDR1 is SGHVS, CDR2 FNYEAQ, per germline. The CDR3 sequence is 14 residues long. The CDR3 sequence: CASSLVGSNQPQHF. CDR3 sequence (DNA): TGTGCCAGCAGCTTAGTGGGGAGCAATCAGCCCCAGCATTTT.

This clonotype occurred once. V gene TRBV12-3 or TRBV12-4 combines with J gene TRBJ2-3; 10 bases are a match to TRBD2. CDR3 length: 15 residues. J was trimmed by 4 bases and V by 6 bases; bases with no gene match: 7. This chain's CDR3 is CASRLSGGVADTQYF. The CDR3 coding sequence is TGTGCCAGCAGGTTAAGCGGGGGGGTCGCAGATACGCAGTATTTT.

This clonotype was picked up a small number of times. The chain uses TRBV6-2 or TRBV6-3 and TRBJ1-2; 8 positions agree with TRBD1. The trim removed 0 bases at V and 2 bases at J, leaving 8 bases unmatched. CDR3 size: 17 residues. Per germline, CDR1 MNHEY and CDR2 SVGEGT. CDR3 coding DNA: TGTGCCAGCAGTTACTCGAGTTTAACAGGGGGGAACTATGGCTACACCTTC. Translated, it gives CASSYSSLTGGNYGYTF.

Ten or more counts support this clonotype. The rearrangement uses TRBV24-1 and TRBJ2-5; D gene uncertain. CDR3 length: 13 residues. Per the germline V gene, CDR1 is KGHDR and CDR2 is SFDVKD. V lost 4 bases to trimming and J lost 5 bases, with 10 bases between them. CDR3 protein: CATSDHKVETQYF. The DNA for the CDR3 is TGTGCCACCAGTGACCATAAGGTGGAGACCCAGTACTTC.

This clonotype was observed at least ten times. The chain is built from TRBV7-9 and TRBJ2-7; no definite D call. V lost 3 bases to trimming and J lost 3 bases, with 6 bases between them. From germline, CDR1 is SEHNR and CDR2 FQNEAQ (reference sequence). The CDR3 is 12 amino acids. This chain's CDR3 is CASSFQGYEQYF. The DNA of the CDR3 is TGTGCCAGCAGCTTCCAAGGCTACGAGCAGTACTTC. The complete variable domain, with remaining parts taken from reference TRBV7-9 and TRBJ2-7, reads DTGVSQNPRHKITKRGQNVTFRCDPISEHNRLYWYRQTLGQGPEFLTYFQNEAQLEKSRLLSDRFSAERPKGSFSTLEIQRTEQGDSAMYLCASSFQGYEQYFGPGTRLTVT.

This clonotype was observed at least ten times. The genes are TRBV15 and TRBJ2-7; D is tentatively TRBD1 or TRBD2 (5 bases each). Looked up from germline, CDR1 is LNHNV and CDR2 is YYDKDF (reference sequence). The length of the CDR3 is 17 residues. Trimming cost V 1 base and J 0 bases, with 16 bases left between them. The CDR3: CATSRGMWDLGSYEQYF. CDR3 in DNA: TGTGCCACCAGCAGAGGGATGTGGGACCTCGGCTCCTACGAGCAGTACTTC.

This sequence joins TRBV19 and TRBJ1-6; maybe TRBD1 (6 bases). V was shortened by 1 base and J by 10 bases, with 11 bases between the two germline ends. This CDR3 contains 14 residues. CDR1 and CDR2 (germline): LNHDA, SQIVND (reference sequence). CDR3: CASSIGGAYSPLHF. DNA of the CDR3: TGTGCCAGTAGTATAGGGGGGGCCTACTCACCCCTCCACTTT.

This clonotype occurred many times. This chain uses TRBV9 with TRBJ2-7; 9 nucleotides line up with TRBD2. Germline CDR1 SGDLS, CDR2 YYNGEE. The J segment lost 7 bases and the V segment lost 4 bases, leaving 3 bases of the junction unmatched. The CDR3 has 12 residues. CDR3 DNA sequence: TGTGCCAGCAGCCCGGGACTAGCAGAGCAGTACTTC. Protein sequence: CASSPGLAEQYF. Full variable domain (remainder filled in from reference TRBV9 and TRBJ2-7): DSGVTQTPKHLITATGQRVTLRCSPRSGDLSVYWYQQSLDQGLQFLIQYYNGEERAKGNILERFSAQQFPDLHSELNLSSLELGDSALYFCASSPGLAEQYFGPGTRLTVT.

With respect to this clonotype: Relative to the germline gene, one junction end is altered; a read error may explain this. The chain links TRBV6-1 to TRBJ1-2; D remains ambiguous. Germline V gene data show CDR1 as MNHNS and CDR2 as SASEGT. The CDR3 sequence is 13 residues long. The CDR3 bases are TGTGTCAGCACCAACACTGGTGGCTATGGCTACACCTTC. Translated: CVSTNTGGYGYTF.

The table lists this clonotype with a few counts. The V call is TRBV6-2 or TRBV6-3, the J call TRBJ2-1; tentative D call: TRBD1 (5 bases). Germline CDR1 MNHEY, CDR2 SVGEGT. The length of the CDR3 is 16 residues. Trimming stripped 4 bases from V and 5 bases from J, with 18 bases between. The CDR3 loop reads CASSSRQTEVNNEQFF. The CDR3 DNA sequence: TGTGCCAGCAGTTCCAGACAGACAGAAGTCAACAATGAGCAGTTCTTC.

This chain uses TRBV4-1 with TRBJ2-1; no clear D gene. Germline loops: CDR1 MGHRA, CDR2 YSYEKL. This CDR3 is 16 amino acids long. Trimming took off 0 bases at V and 7 bases at J, with 16 bases between the two ends. The CDR3 DNA reads TGCGCCAGCAGCCAAGATAATCGCGTGGGATATAATGAGCAGTTCTTC. This translates into CASSQDNRVGYNEQFF.

The chain is built from TRBV11-2 and TRBJ2-7, with 10 bases matching TRBD1. CDR1 is SGHAT, CDR2 FQNNGV, per germline. Trimming took 6 bases from V and 1 from J; bases not matched to a gene: 6. There are 15 residues in the CDR3. The chain's CDR3 is CASRTPGQGSYEQYF. CDR3 sequence (DNA): TGTGCCAGCAGGACACCGGGACAGGGGTCCTACGAGCAGTACTTC. Drawing the rest from reference TRBV11-2 and TRBJ2-7, the complete variable domain is EAGVAQSPRYKIIEKRQSVAFWCNPISGHATLYWYQQILGQGPKLLIQFQNNGVVDDSQLPKDRFSAERLKGVDSTLKIQPAKLEDSAVYLCASRTPGQGSYEQYFGPGTRLTVT.

The chain recombines TRBV20-1 with TRBJ1-1; tentatively, D is TRBD1 (5 bases). CDR3 size: 13 residues. CDR1 and CDR2 from the germline V gene are DFQATT and SNEGSKA (reference sequence). The germline V and J ends were trimmed by 5 bases and 1 base, with 11 bases remaining between them. This CDR3 is CSASGTANTEAFF. The DNA for the CDR3 is TGCAGTGCTTCCGGGACGGCGAACACTGAAGCTTTCTTT.

As concerns this clonotype: A much more abundant neighbour one base away suggests this may be a read error. The chain uses TRBV7-2 and TRBJ1-2; the D gene is possibly TRBD1 (5 bases). CDR3 length: 15 residues. CDR1 is SGHTA and CDR2 is FQGNSA in the germline V gene. The CDR3 here is CASSDGTRADYGCTF. CDR3 coding DNA: TGTGCCAGCAGCGATGGTACCAGGGCCGACTATGGCTGCACCTTC. The variable domain in full, with the rest retrieved from reference TRBV7-2 and TRBJ1-2, is GAGVSQSPSNKVTEKGKDVELRCDPISGHTALYWYRQSLGQGLEFLIYFQGNSAPDKSGLPSDRFSAERTGGSVSTLTIQRTQQEDSAVYLCASSDGTRADYGCTFGSGTRLTVV.

Remarks on this clonotype: A much more abundant neighbour one base away suggests this may be a read error. J is TRBJ1-1 and V is TRBV7-9; the D is unclear. The CDR3 spans 13 residues. CDR1 is SEHNR, CDR2 FQNEAQ, per germline (reference sequence). Trimming pared 5 bases from V and 5 bases from J, leaving 12 bases between. The CDR3 loop is CASSSRSETEAFF. CDR3 nucleotides: TGTGCCAGCAGCAGCAGGAGTGAGACTGAAGCTTTCTTT.

In regard to this clonotype: This may stem from a read error, because a much larger clone lies one nucleotide away. The V gene is TRBV2, the J gene TRBJ1-5, with 7 bases aligning to TRBD1. Germline lookup yields CDR1 SNHLY and CDR2 FYNNEI. CDR3 length: 15 residues. V shed 7 bases, J shed 6 bases, and the junction held 12 bases outside the gene matches. The CDR3 reads CASTINRGNSQPQHF. The CDR3 DNA follows: TGTGCCAGCACTATAAACAGGGGAAACAGTCAGCCCCAGCATTTT.

On this clonotype: This may be a read error: a much more frequent sequence differs by one nucleotide. The rearrangement links TRBV5-1 to TRBJ1-6; D perhaps matches TRBD1 (5 bases). The CDR3 sequence is 15 residues long. Germline V lookup: CDR1 SGHRS, CDR2 YFSETQ. The CDR3, as DNA: TGCGCCGGCAGCTTGGCGTTGGGGGATAATTCACCCCTCCACTTT. Translated: CAGSLALGDNSPLHF.

This clonotype was counted ten times or more. J is TRBJ1-6 and V is TRBV2; unclear D gene. CDR3 size: 13 residues. CDR1 SNHLY and CDR2 FYNNEI come from the germline V gene. V was shortened by 3 bases and J by 10 bases, with 10 bases between the two germline ends. CDR3 sequence reads: CASSEGNLSPLHF. Written as DNA, the CDR3 is TGTGCCAGCAGTGAGGGAAATTTATCACCCCTCCACTTT.

V and J are TRBV10-3 and TRBJ1-3, with 7 bases that match TRBD1. This CDR3 has 15 residues. V gave up 0 bases and J gave up 4 bases; unmatched junction bases: 3. Per the germline V gene, CDR1 is ENHRY and CDR2 is SYGVKD. CDR3 DNA: TGTGCCATCAGTGAGTCTCAGGGGGACGGAAACACCATATATTTT. Encoded protein: CAISESQGDGNTIYF.

This clonotype was picked up many times. The CDR3 is CASSEATESPLHF. In DNA, the CDR3 is TGTGCCAGCAGTGAAGCTACAGAGTCACCCCTCCACTTT. The gene calls are TRBV2 and TRBJ1-6, with D unclear. The CDR3 consists of 13 residues. The V end lost 0 bases, the J end lost 10 bases, and 7 bases lay between the germline ends. Germline V gene data show CDR1 as SNHLY and CDR2 as FYNNEI.

This clonotype has a handful of counts. The chain uses TRBV4-3 and TRBJ2-7; 8 bases are a match to TRBD2. The CDR3 totals 13 residues. The germline V gene encodes CDR1 LGHNA and CDR2 YSLEER. The trim removed 1 base at V and 5 bases at J, leaving 1 base unmatched. The CDR3 DNA reads as TGCGCCAGCAGCCAAGGGACTAGCAACGAGCAGTACTTC. Its translation: CASSQGTSNEQYF.

V is TRBV25-1 and J is TRBJ2-7; a weak D match, TRBD2 (5 bases). CDR1 MGHDK and CDR2 SYGVNS come from the germline V gene. Trimming removed 5 bases from V and 2 bases from J, with 13 bases in between. The CDR3 totals 14 residues. The CDR3 bases are TGTGCCAGCAGTATCCCCGGGGTAACCTACGAGCAGTACTTC. Amino acid sequence: CASSIPGVTYEQYF.

This clonotype has just a few counts. The V call is TRBV29-1, the J call TRBJ1-2; 9 nucleotides line up with TRBD1. Unmatched junction bases numbered 7, after V lost 8 bases and J lost 0 bases. Germline V lookup: CDR1 SQVTM, CDR2 ANQGSEA. This CDR3 contains 14 residues. CDR3 sequence: CSTNRGLTNYGYTF. The CDR3 nucleotides are TGCAGCACAAACAGGGGGCTTACTAACTATGGCTACACCTTC. Looking up the rest from reference TRBV29-1 and TRBJ1-2 gives the full variable domain: SAVISQKPSRDICQRGTSLTIQCQVDSQVTMMFWYRQQPGQSLTLIATANQGSEATYESGFVIDKFPISRPNLTFSTLTVSNMSPEDSSIYLCSTNRGLTNYGYTFGSGTRLTVV.